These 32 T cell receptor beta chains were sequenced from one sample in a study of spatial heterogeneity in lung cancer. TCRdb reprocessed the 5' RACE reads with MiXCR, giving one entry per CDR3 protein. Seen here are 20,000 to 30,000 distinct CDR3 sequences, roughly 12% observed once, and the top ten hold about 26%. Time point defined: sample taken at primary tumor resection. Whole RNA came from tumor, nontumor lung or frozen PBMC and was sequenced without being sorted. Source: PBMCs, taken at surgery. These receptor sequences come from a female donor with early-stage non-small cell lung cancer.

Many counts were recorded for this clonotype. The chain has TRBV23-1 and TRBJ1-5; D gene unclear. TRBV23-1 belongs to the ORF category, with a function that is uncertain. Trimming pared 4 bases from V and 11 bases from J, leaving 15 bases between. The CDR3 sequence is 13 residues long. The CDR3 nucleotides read TGCGCCAGCAGTCGTCAGTCCAAATCGGCCCAGCATTTT. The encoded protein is CASSRQSKSAQHF.

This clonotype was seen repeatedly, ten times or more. The CDR3: CASSDLGGGTNYGYTF. The CDR3 DNA reads TGTGCCAGCAGTGACCTCGGGGGGGGTACTAACTATGGCTACACCTTC. V usage is TRBV6-4 and J usage is TRBJ1-2; maybe TRBD1 (5 bases). Germline V lookup: CDR1 MRHNA, CDR2 SNTAGT. The V gene lost 2 bases and the J gene lost 0 bases, with 13 bases spanning the gap. The CDR3 extends over 16 amino acids.

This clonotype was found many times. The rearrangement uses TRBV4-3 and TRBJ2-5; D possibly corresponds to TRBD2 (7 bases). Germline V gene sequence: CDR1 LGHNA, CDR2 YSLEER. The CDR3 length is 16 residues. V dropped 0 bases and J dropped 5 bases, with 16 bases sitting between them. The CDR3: CASSQDVGGPQETQYF. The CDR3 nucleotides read TGCGCCAGCAGCCAAGACGTGGGGGGGCCACAGGAGACCCAGTACTTC.

The CDR3: CASSWASSYNEQFF. Written as DNA, the CDR3 is TGTGCCAGCAGTTGGGCTAGCTCCTACAATGAGCAGTTCTTC. The V and J genes are TRBV3-1 and TRBJ2-1; no firm D call. Trimming shortened V by 6 bases and J by 0 bases, and 9 bases separated the two germline ends. From germline, CDR1 is LGHDT and CDR2 YNNKEL (reference sequence). This CDR3 has 14 amino acids.

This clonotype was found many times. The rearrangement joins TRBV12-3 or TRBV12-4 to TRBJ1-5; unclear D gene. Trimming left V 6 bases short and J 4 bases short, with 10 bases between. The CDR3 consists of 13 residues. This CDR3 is CASRLVANQPQHF. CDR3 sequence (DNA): TGTGCCAGCAGGCTCGTTGCGAATCAGCCCCAGCATTTT.

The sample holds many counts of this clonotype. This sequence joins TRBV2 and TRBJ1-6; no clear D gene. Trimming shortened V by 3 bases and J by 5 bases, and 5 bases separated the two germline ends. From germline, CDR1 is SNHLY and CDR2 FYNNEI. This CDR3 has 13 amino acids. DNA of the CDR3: TGTGCCAGCAGTGACCTCGATAATTCACCCCTCCACTTT. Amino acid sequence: CASSDLDNSPLHF. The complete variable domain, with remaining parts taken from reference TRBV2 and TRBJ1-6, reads EPEVTQTPSHQVTQMGQEVILRCVPISNHLYFYWYRQILGQKVEFLVSFYNNEISEKSEIFDDQFSVERPDGSNFTLKIRSTKLEDSAMYFCASSDLDNSPLHFGNGTRLTVT.

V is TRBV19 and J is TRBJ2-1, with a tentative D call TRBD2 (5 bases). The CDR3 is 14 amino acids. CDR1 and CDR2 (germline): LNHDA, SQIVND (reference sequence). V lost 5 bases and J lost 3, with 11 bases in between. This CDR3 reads CASSRERHYNEQFF. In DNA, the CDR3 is TGTGCCAGTAGTCGCGAGCGGCACTACAATGAGCAGTTCTTC.

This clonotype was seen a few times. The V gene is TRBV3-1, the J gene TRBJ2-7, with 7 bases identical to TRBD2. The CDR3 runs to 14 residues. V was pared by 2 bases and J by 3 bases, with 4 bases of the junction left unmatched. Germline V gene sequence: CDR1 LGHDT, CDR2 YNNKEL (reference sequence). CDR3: CASSQRLAGYEQYF. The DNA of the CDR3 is TGTGCCAGCAGCCAACGATTAGCGGGCTACGAGCAGTACTTC.

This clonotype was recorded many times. The CDR3 protein is CASSHDTGVDTEAFF. The CDR3 nucleotides are TGTGCCAGCAGTCATGATACAGGGGTGGACACTGAAGCTTTCTTT. The V gene is TRBV2, the J gene TRBJ1-1; TRBD1 agrees at 7 bases. The CDR3 length is 15 residues. Trimming took 5 bases from V and 3 from J; bases not matched to a gene: 9. Germline lookup yields CDR1 SNHLY and CDR2 FYNNEI.

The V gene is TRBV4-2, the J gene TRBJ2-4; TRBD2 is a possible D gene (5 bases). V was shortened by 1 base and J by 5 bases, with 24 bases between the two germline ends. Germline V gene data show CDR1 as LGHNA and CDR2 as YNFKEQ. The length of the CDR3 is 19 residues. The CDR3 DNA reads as TGTGCCAGCAGCCAAGGTCCGGCCGGGGTCAAGGAGGCCGAAAACATTCAGTACTTC. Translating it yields CASSQGPAGVKEAENIQYF.

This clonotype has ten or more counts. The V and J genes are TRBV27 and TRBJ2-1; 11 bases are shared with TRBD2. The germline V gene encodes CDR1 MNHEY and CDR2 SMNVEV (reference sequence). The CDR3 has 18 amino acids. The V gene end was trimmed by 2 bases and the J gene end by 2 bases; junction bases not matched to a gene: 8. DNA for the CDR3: TGTGCCAGCAGTTTACTAGCGGGGGGCCCTATTCCCTACAATGAGCAGTTCTTC. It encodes CASSLLAGGPIPYNEQFF.

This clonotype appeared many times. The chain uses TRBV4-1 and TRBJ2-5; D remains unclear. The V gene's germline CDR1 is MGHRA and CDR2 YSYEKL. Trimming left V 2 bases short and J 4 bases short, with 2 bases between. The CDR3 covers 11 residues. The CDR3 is CASSQRETQYF. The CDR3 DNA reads TGCGCCAGCAGCCAAAGAGAGACCCAGTACTTC.

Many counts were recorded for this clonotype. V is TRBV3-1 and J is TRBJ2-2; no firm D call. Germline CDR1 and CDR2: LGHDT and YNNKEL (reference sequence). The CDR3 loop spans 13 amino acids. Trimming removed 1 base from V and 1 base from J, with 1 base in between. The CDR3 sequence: CASSQGNTGELFF. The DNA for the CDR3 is TGTGCCAGCAGCCAAGGGAACACCGGGGAGCTGTTTTTT.

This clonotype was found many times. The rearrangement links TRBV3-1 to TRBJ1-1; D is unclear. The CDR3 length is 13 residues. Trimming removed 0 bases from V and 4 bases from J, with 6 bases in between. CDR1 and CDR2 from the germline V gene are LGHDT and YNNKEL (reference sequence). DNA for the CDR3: TGTGCCAGCAGCCAAGAAGGGTTCACTGAAGCTTTCTTT. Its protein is CASSQEGFTEAFF. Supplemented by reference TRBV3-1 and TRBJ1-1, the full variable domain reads DTAVSQTPKYLVTQMGNDKSIKCEQNLGHDTMYWYKQDSKKFLKIMFSYNNKELIINETVPNRFSPKSPDKAHLNLHINSLELGDSAVYFCASSQEGFTEAFFGQGTRLTVV.

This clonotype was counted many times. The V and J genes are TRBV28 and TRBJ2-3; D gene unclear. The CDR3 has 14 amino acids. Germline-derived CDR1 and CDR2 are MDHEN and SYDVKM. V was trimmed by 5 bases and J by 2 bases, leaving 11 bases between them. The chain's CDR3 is CASSNRRLTDTQYF. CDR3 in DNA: TGTGCCAGCAGTAACCGGCGCCTCACAGATACGCAGTATTTT.

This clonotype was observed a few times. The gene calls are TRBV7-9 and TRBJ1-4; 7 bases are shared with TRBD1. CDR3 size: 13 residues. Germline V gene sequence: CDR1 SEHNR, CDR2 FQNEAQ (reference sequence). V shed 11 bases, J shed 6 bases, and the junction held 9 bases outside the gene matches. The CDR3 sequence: CAGGGGLDEKLFF. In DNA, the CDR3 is TGTGCCGGCGGAGGGGGCCTTGATGAAAAACTGTTTTTT.

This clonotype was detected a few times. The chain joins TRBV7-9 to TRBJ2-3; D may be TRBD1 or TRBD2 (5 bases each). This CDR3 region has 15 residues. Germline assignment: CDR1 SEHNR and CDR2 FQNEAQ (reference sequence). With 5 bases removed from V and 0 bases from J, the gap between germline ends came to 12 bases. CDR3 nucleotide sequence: TGTGCCAGCAGCAACCGGGACCCAAGCACAGATACGCAGTATTTT. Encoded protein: CASSNRDPSTDTQYF. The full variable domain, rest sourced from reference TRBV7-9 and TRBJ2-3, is DTGVSQNPRHKITKRGQNVTFRCDPISEHNRLYWYRQTLGQGPEFLTYFQNEAQLEKSRLLSDRFSAERPKGSFSTLEIQRTEQGDSAMYLCASSNRDPSTDTQYFGPGTRLTVL.

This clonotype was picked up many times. The CDR3 loop is CASTYTQGRSGANVLTF. The CDR3 nucleotides read TGTGCCAGCACCTATACACAGGGGAGGTCCGGGGCCAACGTCCTGACTTTC. This chain links TRBV6-5 with TRBJ2-6; a possible D gene is TRBD1 (7 bases). The CDR3 sequence is 17 residues long. Trimming took 7 bases from V and 4 from J, leaving 20 bases between them. From germline, CDR1 is MNHEY and CDR2 SVGAGI.

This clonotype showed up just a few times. As DNA, the CDR3 is TGTGCTAGTGCCCTAGACTCGCCCTCCTACGAGCAGTACTTC. It yields the protein CASALDSPSYEQYF. V usage is TRBV12-5 and J usage is TRBJ2-7, with no clear D. Trimming removed 7 bases from V and 0 bases from J, with 13 bases in between. In germline, CDR1 is LGHNT, CDR2 FRNRAP. The CDR3 totals 14 residues.

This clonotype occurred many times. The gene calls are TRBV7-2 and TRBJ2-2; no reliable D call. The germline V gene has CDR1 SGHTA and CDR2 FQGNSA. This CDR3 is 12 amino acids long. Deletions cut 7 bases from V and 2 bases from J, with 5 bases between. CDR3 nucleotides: TGTGCCAGCACCCGAAACACCGGGGAGCTGTTTTTT. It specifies CASTRNTGELFF.

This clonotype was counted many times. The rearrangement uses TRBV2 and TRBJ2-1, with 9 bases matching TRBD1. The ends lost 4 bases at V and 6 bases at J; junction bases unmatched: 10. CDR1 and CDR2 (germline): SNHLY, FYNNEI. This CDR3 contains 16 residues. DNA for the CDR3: TGTGCCAGCAGTGCCACAGGGGGCTGGACGTTCAATGAGCAGTTCTTC. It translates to CASSATGGWTFNEQFF.

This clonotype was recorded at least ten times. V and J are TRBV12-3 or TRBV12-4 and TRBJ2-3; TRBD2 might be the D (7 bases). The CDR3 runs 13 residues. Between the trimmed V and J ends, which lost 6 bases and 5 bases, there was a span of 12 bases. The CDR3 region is CASSRGGGDTQYF. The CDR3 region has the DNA TGTGCCAGCAGCCGGGGAGGGGGAGATACGCAGTATTTT.

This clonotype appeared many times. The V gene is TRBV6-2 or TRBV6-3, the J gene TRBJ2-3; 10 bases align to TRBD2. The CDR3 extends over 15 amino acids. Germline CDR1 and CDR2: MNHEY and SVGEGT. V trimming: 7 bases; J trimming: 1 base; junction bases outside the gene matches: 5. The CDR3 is CASNILAGRTDTQYF. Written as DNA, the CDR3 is TGTGCCAGCAATATACTAGCGGGACGCACAGATACGCAGTATTTT.

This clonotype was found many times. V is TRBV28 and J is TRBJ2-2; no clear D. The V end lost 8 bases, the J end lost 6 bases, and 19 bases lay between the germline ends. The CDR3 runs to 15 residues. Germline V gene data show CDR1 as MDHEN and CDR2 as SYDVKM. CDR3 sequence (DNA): TGTGCCAGCTGGAAAGAGGCTTGGTTACCCGGGGAGCTGTTTTTT. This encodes CASWKEAWLPGELFF. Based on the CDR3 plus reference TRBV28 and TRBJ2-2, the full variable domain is DVKVTQSSRYLVKRTGEKVFLECVQDMDHENMFWYRQDPGLGLRLIYFSYDVKMKEKGDIPEGYSVSREKKERFSLILESASTNQTSMYLCASWKEAWLPGELFFGEGSRLTVL.

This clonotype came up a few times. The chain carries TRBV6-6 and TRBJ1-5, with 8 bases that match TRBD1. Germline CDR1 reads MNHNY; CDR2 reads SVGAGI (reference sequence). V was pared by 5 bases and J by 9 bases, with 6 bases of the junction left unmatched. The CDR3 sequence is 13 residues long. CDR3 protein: CASSNRGDRPQHF. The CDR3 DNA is TGTGCCAGCAGTAACAGGGGGGACCGGCCCCAGCATTTT.

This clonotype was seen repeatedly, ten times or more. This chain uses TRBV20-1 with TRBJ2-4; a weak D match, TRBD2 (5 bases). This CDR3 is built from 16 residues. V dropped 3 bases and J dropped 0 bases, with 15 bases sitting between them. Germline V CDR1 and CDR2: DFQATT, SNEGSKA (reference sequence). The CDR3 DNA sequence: TGCAGTGCTAGGATGTTCGGGATCTCAGCCAAAAACATTCAGTACTTC. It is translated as CSARMFGISAKNIQYF.

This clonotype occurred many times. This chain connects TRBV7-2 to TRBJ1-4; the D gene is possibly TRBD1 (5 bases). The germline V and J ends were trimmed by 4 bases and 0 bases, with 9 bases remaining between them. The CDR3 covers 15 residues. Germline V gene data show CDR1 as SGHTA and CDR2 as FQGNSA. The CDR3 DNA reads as TGTGCCAGCAGCTCGCAGGGTACAACTAATGAAAAACTGTTTTTT. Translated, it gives CASSSQGTTNEKLFF.

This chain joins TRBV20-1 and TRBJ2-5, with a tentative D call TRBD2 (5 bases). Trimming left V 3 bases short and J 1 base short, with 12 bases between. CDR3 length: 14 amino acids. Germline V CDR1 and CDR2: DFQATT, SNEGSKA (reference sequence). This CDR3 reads CSARDQTIQETQYF. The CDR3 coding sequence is TGCAGTGCTAGGGATCAGACTATCCAAGAGACCCAGTACTTC.

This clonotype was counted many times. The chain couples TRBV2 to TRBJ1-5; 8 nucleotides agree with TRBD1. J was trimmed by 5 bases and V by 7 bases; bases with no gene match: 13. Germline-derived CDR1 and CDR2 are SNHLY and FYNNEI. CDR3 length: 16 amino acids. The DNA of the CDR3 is TGTGCCAGCAAACCCGGACAGGGAGTAAGACATCAGCCCCAGCATTTT. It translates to CASKPGQGVRHQPQHF.

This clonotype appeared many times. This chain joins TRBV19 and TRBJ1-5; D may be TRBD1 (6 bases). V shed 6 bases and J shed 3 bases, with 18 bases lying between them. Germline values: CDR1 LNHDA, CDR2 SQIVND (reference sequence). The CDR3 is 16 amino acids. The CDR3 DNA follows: TGTGCCAGTAGCAACCGCGAAACAGGGTACAATCAGCCCCAGCATTTT. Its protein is CASSNRETGYNQPQHF.

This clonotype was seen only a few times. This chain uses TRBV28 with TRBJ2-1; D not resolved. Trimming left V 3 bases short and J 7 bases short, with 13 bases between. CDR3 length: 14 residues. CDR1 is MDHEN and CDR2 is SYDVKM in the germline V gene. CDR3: CASSLVRRVNEQFF. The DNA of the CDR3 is TGTGCCAGCAGTTTGGTCAGGCGTGTGAATGAGCAGTTCTTC.

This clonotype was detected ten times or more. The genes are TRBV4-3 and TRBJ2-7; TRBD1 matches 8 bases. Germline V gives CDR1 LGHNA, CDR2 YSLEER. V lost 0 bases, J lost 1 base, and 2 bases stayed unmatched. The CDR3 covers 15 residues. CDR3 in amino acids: CASSQDDRGSYEQYF. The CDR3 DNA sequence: TGCGCCAGCAGCCAAGATGACAGGGGATCCTACGAGCAGTACTTC.